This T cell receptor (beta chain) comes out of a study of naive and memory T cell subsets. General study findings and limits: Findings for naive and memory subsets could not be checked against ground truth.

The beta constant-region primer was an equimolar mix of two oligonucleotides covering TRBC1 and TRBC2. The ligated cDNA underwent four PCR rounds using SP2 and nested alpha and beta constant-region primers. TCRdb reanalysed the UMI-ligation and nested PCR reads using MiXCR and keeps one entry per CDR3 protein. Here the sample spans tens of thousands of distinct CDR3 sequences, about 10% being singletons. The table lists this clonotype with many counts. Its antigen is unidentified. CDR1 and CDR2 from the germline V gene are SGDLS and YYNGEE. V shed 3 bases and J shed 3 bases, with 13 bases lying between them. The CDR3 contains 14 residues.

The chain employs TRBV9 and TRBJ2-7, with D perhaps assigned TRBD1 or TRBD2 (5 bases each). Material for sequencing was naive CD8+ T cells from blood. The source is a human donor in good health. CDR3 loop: CASSESGTDYEQYF. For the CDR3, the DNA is TGTGCCAGCAGCGAATCCGGGACCGACTACGAGCAGTACTTC.